This is a list of T cell receptor beta chains from one sample in a study of brain T cells in children with intractable seizures. Only in-frame clones appear in the TCRdb table, and some are missing; sequencing was by immunoSEQ multiplex PCR. The sample contains fewer than 80,000 clones, 90% to 96% of which appear only once. Sequences were derived from peripheral blood, sampled at surgery. The receptors derive from a boy less than two years old with focal cortical dysplasia and intractable seizures. The CDR3 runs from the conserved cysteine through the conserved F or W. The order of the fields is V gene, CDR3 length, D gene, J gene, clone size, CDR3 protein, CDR3 DNA. A D gene is named only where the DNA matches it firmly. The size entry is marked missing in some rows and otherwise reads once, few, many or a size class.

v_gene: TRBV5-1
len: 15
d_gene: TRBD2
j_gene: TRBJ2-7
abundance: -
CDR3aa: CASSLDLAGGSEQYF
CDR3nt: TGCGCCAGCAGCTTGGATTTGGCGGGGGGGTCAGAGCAGTACTTC

v_gene: TRBV7-9
len: 13
d_gene: -
j_gene: TRBJ2-7
abundance: -
CDR3aa: CASNEQSSYEQYF
CDR3nt: TGTGCCAGCAACGAACAGAGTTCCTACGAGCAGTACTTC

v_gene: TRBV11-1
len: 13
d_gene: -
j_gene: TRBJ1-2
abundance: -
CDR3aa: CASSLKGGYGYTF
CDR3nt: TGTGCCAGCAGCTTAAAAGGGGGCTATGGCTACACCTTC

v_gene: TRBV18
len: 14
d_gene: -
j_gene: TRBJ2-6
abundance: -
CDR3aa: CASSPPSGANVLTF
CDR3nt: TGTGCCAGCTCACCACCCTCTGGGGCCAACGTCCTGACTTTC

v_gene: TRBV6-2/TRBV6-3
len: 14
d_gene: -
j_gene: TRBJ1-4
abundance: -
CDR3aa: CASSTRVVYEKLFF
CDR3nt: TGTGCCAGCAGTACCAGGGTGGTGTATGAAAAACTGTTTTTT

v_gene: TRBV6-5
len: 14
d_gene: -
j_gene: TRBJ2-7
abundance: -
CDR3aa: CASSTGHYGNEQYF
CDR3nt: TGTGCCAGCAGTACGGGACACTACGGGAACGAGCAGTACTTC

v_gene: TRBV5-1
len: 17
d_gene: TRBD1
j_gene: TRBJ2-7
abundance: few
CDR3aa: CASSFSGQGLSPYEQYF
CDR3nt: TGCGCCAGCAGCTTCTCTGGACAGGGGCTTAGTCCCTACGAGCAGTACTTC

v_gene: TRBV4-1
len: 13
d_gene: TRBD2
j_gene: TRBJ2-7
abundance: few
CDR3aa: CASRGLGAYEQYF
CDR3nt: TGCGCCAGCCGGGGACTAGGAGCCTACGAGCAGTACTTC

v_gene: TRBV28
len: 12
d_gene: -
j_gene: TRBJ1-4
abundance: -
CDR3aa: CASSRTARKLFF
CDR3nt: TGTGCCAGCAGCCGCACAGCCAGAAAACTGTTTTTT

v_gene: TRBV3-1/TRBV3-2
len: 19
d_gene: -
j_gene: TRBJ2-7
abundance: -
CDR3aa: CASSQDKGVMALALDEQYF
CDR3nt: TGTGCCAGCAGCCAAGATAAGGGTGTGATGGCCCTCGCGCTTGACGAGCAGTACTTC

v_gene: TRBV10-3
len: 18
d_gene: TRBD1
j_gene: TRBJ1-1
abundance: -
CDR3aa: CAISEDSRQGAENTEAFF
CDR3nt: TGTGCCATCAGTGAGGACTCCCGACAGGGGGCAGAGAACACTGAAGCTTTCTTT

v_gene: TRBV10-1
len: 15
d_gene: -
j_gene: TRBJ2-3
abundance: -
CDR3aa: CASSESTLGLNTQYF
CDR3nt: TGCGCCAGCAGTGAGTCGACCCTGGGGTTGAATACGCAGTATTTT

v_gene: TRBV11-2
len: 15
d_gene: -
j_gene: TRBJ2-7
abundance: -
CDR3aa: CASSLWGKRAYEQYF
CDR3nt: TGTGCCAGCAGCTTATGGGGCAAGAGGGCCTACGAGCAGTACTTC

v_gene: TRBV24-1
len: 16
d_gene: TRBD1
j_gene: TRBJ1-5
abundance: -
CDR3aa: CATSDGTTGTNQPQHF
CDR3nt: TGTGCCACCAGTGATGGAACGACAGGGACGAATCAGCCCCAGCATTTT

v_gene: TRBV15
len: 14
d_gene: -
j_gene: TRBJ2-7
abundance: -
CDR3aa: CATSNGRNYYEQYF
CDR3nt: TGTGCCACCAGCAACGGGAGAAACTACTACGAGCAGTACTTC

v_gene: TRBV11-2
len: 15
d_gene: TRBD2
j_gene: TRBJ2-1
abundance: -
CDR3aa: CASRQTSGGYNEQFF
CDR3nt: TGTGCCAGCAGGCAAACTAGCGGGGGCTACAATGAGCAGTTCTTC